This T cell receptor beta chain was documented in a study of OX40 agonist ivuxolimab in advanced cancers. Germline-derived CDR1 and CDR2 are SGHNT and YYREEE (reference sequence). V was clipped by 1 base and J by 5 bases; unmatched bases: 7. The CDR3 is 15 amino acids. Libraries were prepared by immunoSEQ multiplex PCR; TCRdb keeps only in-frame clonotypes and omits some of them. Of thousands of clones in the sample, approximately 70% were seen once. The TCR sequence derives from an adult with an advanced solid tumor such as melanoma, head and neck, liver or kidney cancer. Sequenced material: CD4+ or CD8+ T cells sorted from blood, taken in a trial of the OX40 agonist ivuxolimab. The rearrangement uses TRBV5-4 and TRBJ1-1; 8 bases are a match to TRBD1. CDR3 loop: CASSLMGTGETEAFF. CDR3 bases: TGTGCCAGCAGCTTGATGGGGACAGGTGAGACTGAAGCTTTCTTT.